The sequence of this T cell receptor (beta chain) was determined in a study of blood T cells in healthy people across ages. The ends were cut back, 1 base at V and 8 bases at J, with 11 bases in the middle. This CDR3 spans 14 amino acids. Germline V gene sequence: CDR1 KGHDR, CDR2 SFDVKD. Then a second PCR, running roughly 7 to 11 cycles, was carried out with a sample-barcoded 5' primer and a J-beta primer mix. TCRdb re-called the 5' RACE reads through MiXCR, storing one row per CDR3 protein. This table holds some 1 million distinct CDR3 sequences, around 45% found once. This clonotype was observed a handful of times.

This TCR was sampled from a woman in her sixties in good health. Sequencing used blood. The chain carries TRBV24-1 and TRBJ2-1; D unresolved. The DNA of the CDR3 is TGTGCCACCAGTGATTTAGGCTCCCAGGATGAGCAGTTCTTC. Translating gives CATSDLGSQDEQFF.